The sequence of this T cell receptor (beta chain) was determined in a study of OX40 agonist ivuxolimab in advanced cancers. The CDR3 totals 19 residues. Trimming cost V 2 bases and J 3 bases, with 21 bases left between them. In germline, CDR1 is SGHNT, CDR2 YYREEE (reference sequence). Clones were sequenced by immunoSEQ multiplex PCR, and TCRdb holds only the in-frame ones, with some missing. Among 65,000 to 95,000 clones, 86% were seen once, and the ten largest hold 6.5% to 7.5%. The receptor was isolated from an adult with an advanced solid tumor such as melanoma, head and neck, liver or kidney cancer. The sequencing used CD4+ or CD8+ T cells sorted from blood, collected in a trial of the OX40 agonist ivuxolimab. The gene calls are TRBV5-4 and TRBJ1-6, with TRBD1 as a possible D gene (5 bases). The CDR3 region is CASSFSGTFVLGYNSPLHF. CDR3 in DNA: TGTGCCAGCAGCTTTTCTGGGACTTTCGTACTTGGCTATAATTCACCCCTCCACTTT.